Listed below are T cell receptor beta chains from one sample, sequenced in a study of T cell responses to AZD1222 COVID-19 vaccine. Libraries were prepared by immunoSEQ multiplex PCR; TCRdb keeps only in-frame clonotypes and omits some of them. The sample has approximately 76,000 clones, around nine tenths seen once; the top ten hold 4.5%. The sample in question was peripheral blood, obtained on day 0 of MenACWY control vaccination. Receptor source: an adult in good health. Both conserved end residues are part of each CDR3. D genes are given only for firm matches. Part of the rows lack a size; the others show once, few, many or a class for expanded clones.

length | J | V | size | D | DNA | CDR3
15 | TRBJ1-5 | TRBV2 | . | TRBD1 | TGTGCCAGCAGATCAAGGACAGGGGATCATCAGCCCCAGCATTTT | CASRSRTGDHQPQHF
12 | TRBJ2-7 | TRBV30 | . | TRBD1 | TGTGCCTGGAGCGACAGGGTGGGAGTGGAGTACTTC | CAWSDRVGVEYF
20 | TRBJ1-3 | TRBV3-1/TRBV3-2 | . | TRBD1 | TGTGCCAGCAGCCAAGAGGACAACCTCCAGGCAGGGGGCGATGGAAACACCATATATTTT | CASSQEDNLQAGGDGNTIYF
12 | TRBJ1-2 | TRBV12-3/TRBV12-4 | once | . | TGTGCCAGCAGTCAACTCAGCTATGGCTACACCTTC | CASSQLSYGYTF
21 | TRBJ1-3 | TRBV4-2 | few | TRBD1 | TGTGCCAGCAGCCAAGAAAGGGTAACAGGGGGGAGGCTCGGTTCTGGAAACACCATATATTTT | CASSQERVTGGRLGSGNTIYF
15 | TRBJ2-2 | TRBV10-3 | . | . | TGTGCCACCAGTTGGGGCTTAGCGAGCACCGGGGAGCTGTTTTTT | CATSWGLASTGELFF
12 | TRBJ2-1 | TRBV6-5 | . | TRBD2 | TGTGCCAGCAGCGCCCCGTGGGCGGGAGCCTTCTTC | CASSAPWAGAFF
18 | TRBJ1-2 | TRBV14 | . | . | TGTGCCAGCAGCCAAGAGCCGATTCCGGGGGGCGCTTTGGCCGGCTACACCTTC | CASSQEPIPGGALAGYTF
14 | TRBJ2-7 | TRBV28 | . | TRBD1 | TGTGCCAGCACCGCCGGGACAGGGAAAAACGAGCAGTACTTC | CASTAGTGKNEQYF
15 | TRBJ2-2 | TRBV14 | . | TRBD1 | TGTGCCAGCAGCCAGGGGACAGTTGCCACCGGGGAGCTGTTTTTT | CASSQGTVATGELFF
12 | TRBJ1-3 | TRBV29-1 | . | . | TGCAGCGTTGGGGTTGACGGAAACACCATATATTTT | CSVGVDGNTIYF
13 | TRBJ2-7 | TRBV3-1/TRBV3-2 | . | TRBD1 | TGTGCCAGCAGCCGTGGGACAGACTACGAGCAGTACTTC | CASSRGTDYEQYF
13 | TRBJ1-2 | TRBV28 | once | TRBD1 | TGTGCCAGCAGTGGGACAGGTTTAGGCGGCTACACCTTC | CASSGTGLGGYTF
14 | TRBJ1-3 | TRBV19 | . | . | TGTGCCAGTAGTATTTCGGGTTCTTCGAACACCATATATTTT | CASSISGSSNTIYF
15 | TRBJ2-7 | TRBV7-3 | . | TRBD2 | TGTGCCAGCAGCGCCCGACTAGCGGGAGGGCATGAGCAGTACTTC | CASSARLAGGHEQYF
15 | TRBJ1-2 | TRBV19 | . | TRBD1 | TGTGCCAGTAGGCCGCTCACCGGGACAGCCTATGGCTACACCTTC | CASRPLTGTAYGYTF
15 | TRBJ2-1 | TRBV11-3 | . | . | TGTGCCAGCAGCCCCAGGCCCTTAGTTAACAATGAGCAGTTCTTC | CASSPRPLVNNEQFF
15 | TRBJ2-1 | TRBV4-3 | once | . | TGCGCCAGCAGCCCTGGACTGTCCTCCTACAATGAGCAGTTCTTC | CASSPGLSSYNEQFF
15 | TRBJ1-2 | TRBV11-2 | . | . | TGTGCCAGCAGCTTAAGAGGCAGGACTAACTATGGCTACACCTTC | CASSLRGRTNYGYTF
12 | TRBJ2-7 | TRBV2 | once | . | TGTGCCAGCATGGTGGGAGCCTACGAGCAGTACTTC | CASMVGAYEQYF
13 | TRBJ2-1 | TRBV6-2/TRBV6-3 | . | . | TGTGCCAGCAGTTACTCGATCGGGATAGAGCAGTTCTTC | CASSYSIGIEQFF
15 | TRBJ1-3 | TRBV5-1 | once | . | TGCGCCAGCAGCTTGGTCGGCAGCTCTGGAAACACCATATATTTT | CASSLVGSSGNTIYF
17 | TRBJ1-6 | TRBV3-1/TRBV3-2 | . | . | TGTGCCAGCAGCCAAGAATTCGGACGGGGGAATAATTCACCCCTCCACTTT | CASSQEFGRGNNSPLHF
15 | TRBJ1-2 | TRBV7-9 | . | . | TGTGCCAGCAGCCCCCCGGAGGCCGCCCTGGGAAGCTACACCTTC | CASSPPEAALGSYTF
12 | TRBJ2-7 | TRBV29-1 | . | TRBD2 | TGCAGCGTCCCGCTAGCGGGAAACGAGCAGTACTTC | CSVPLAGNEQYF
17 | TRBJ1-1 | TRBV5-6 | . | . | TGTGCCAGCAGCTTGGGGATCTTCCAAAGGGGGAACACTGAAGCTTTCTTT | CASSLGIFQRGNTEAFF
14 | TRBJ2-7 | TRBV30 | . | TRBD2 | TGTGCCTGGAGACTAGCGGGAGGTTTCTACGAGCAGTACTTC | CAWRLAGGFYEQYF
15 | TRBJ2-6 | TRBV6-5 | . | . | TGTGCCAGCACCAACGGGGAATATGGGGCCAACGTCCTGACTTTC | CASTNGEYGANVLTF
15 | TRBJ2-5 | TRBV5-1 | . | TRBD2 | TGCGCCAGCAGCTCGGGACTAGCGGGGCAAGAGACCCAGTACTTC | CASSSGLAGQETQYF
11 | TRBJ1-4 | TRBV28 | . | . | TGTGCCAGCAGGGCCAATGAAAAACTGTTTTTT | CASRANEKLFF
13 | TRBJ1-2 | TRBV5-6 | . | . | TGTGCCAGCAGTTTCGTAGGGAGCCCCCGCTACACCTTC | CASSFVGSPRYTF
11 | TRBJ1-6 | TRBV30 | . | . | TGTGCCTGGACCCTAAATTCACCCCTCCACTTT | CAWTLNSPLHF
14 | TRBJ1-1 | TRBV7-9 | . | . | TGTGCCAGCAGCTGGACGGAAATGAACACTGAAGCTTTCTTT | CASSWTEMNTEAFF
15 | TRBJ2-7 | TRBV5-8 | . | TRBD1 | TGTGCCAGCAGCTCGACAGGGGCAGGGTCCTACGAGCAGTACTTC | CASSSTGAGSYEQYF
12 | TRBJ2-5 | TRBV18 | . | . | TGTGCCAGCTCACCAGGGGACGAGACCCAGTACTTC | CASSPGDETQYF
14 | TRBJ1-4 | TRBV28 | . | . | TGTGCCAGCATGCGTCAGGGGACGTCGGAAAAACTGTTTTTT | CASMRQGTSEKLFF
13 | TRBJ2-7 | TRBV28 | . | TRBD1 | TGTGCCAGCGGCCGGGACAGCACCTACGAGCAGTACTTC | CASGRDSTYEQYF
17 | TRBJ1-1 | TRBV6-1 | . | TRBD1 | TGTGCCAGCAGTGAAGTTTATCGAGGGGGCGGACGTACTGAAGCTTTCTTT | CASSEVYRGGGRTEAFF